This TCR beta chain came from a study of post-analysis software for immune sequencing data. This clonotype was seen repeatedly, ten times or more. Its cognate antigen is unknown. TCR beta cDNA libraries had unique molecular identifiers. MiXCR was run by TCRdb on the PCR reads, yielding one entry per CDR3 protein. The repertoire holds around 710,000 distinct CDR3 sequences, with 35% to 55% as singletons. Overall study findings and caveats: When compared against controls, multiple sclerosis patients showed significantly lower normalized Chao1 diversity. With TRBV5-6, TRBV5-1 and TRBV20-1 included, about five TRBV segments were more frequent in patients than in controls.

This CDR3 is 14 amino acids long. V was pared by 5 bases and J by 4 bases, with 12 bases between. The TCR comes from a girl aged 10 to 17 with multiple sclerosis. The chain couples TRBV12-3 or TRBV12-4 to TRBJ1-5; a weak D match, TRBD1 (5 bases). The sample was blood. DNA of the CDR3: TGTGCCAGCAGTCCGATCCAGGGAAATCAGCCCCAGCATTTT. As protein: CASSPIQGNQPQHF.